Included here is one T cell receptor beta chain sequence, with context. Its antigen is unknown. The source of the sample is a study of cytomegalovirus exposure and HLA in healthy donors. Both 60 Vbeta primers and 13 Jbeta primers went into the PCR. Original data processing: It was a later analysis that counted 79 million or so unique TCR beta chains, of which 9 million to 13 million were shared. Assay used: immunoSEQ multiplex PCR; TCRdb lists only in-frame clones, some missing. V, J and clone size reflect that table, while D and trimming were determined from the DNA. Of around 250,000 clones in the sample, around 90% were seen once. Study-wide findings and caveats: Excluded: some indistinguishable V segments such as TRBV6-2 and TRBV6-3. TCR sequences were mostly rare, though some public TCRs occurred in many donors. A missense variant in DCLRE1C was later tied to TCR beta V- and J-gene trimming.

V shed 0 bases, J shed 11 bases, and the junction held 11 bases outside the gene matches. Germline CDR1 is SGHNT and CDR2 is YYREEE (reference sequence). The CDR3 is 15 amino acids. Sequencing was carried out using PBMCs. The sequence was collected from a girl aged 2-10 years in good health and CMV-seronegative. The rearrangement joins TRBV5-4 to TRBJ1-1; the match to TRBD1 covers 9 bases. The CDR3 loop is CASSLDGQGSLAAFF. The CDR3 DNA reads as TGTGCCAGCAGCTTGGATGGACAGGGGAGTCTCGCCGCTTTCTTT.